This T cell receptor beta chain was recorded in a study of PD-L1 blockade in urothelial cancer. Overall study: Analysis of blood occurred 3 weeks (second dose) and 6 weeks after treatment start. Median blood clonality was around 0.08, with about 80,000 unique TCRs. Study findings and constraints: Clones that were tumor-associated expanded more in the blood of durable-benefit patients at 3 weeks.

Concerning this clone itself: Its antigen is not known.

Data came from immunoSEQ multiplex PCR; TCRdb stores just in-frame clones and leaves some out. The top ten clones hold roughly 3.4% of a sample with some 67,000 clones, about 89% of them seen once. Sequenced material: PBMCs, taken around atezolizumab (anti-PD-L1) treatment. The source is a man aged 55 to 70 with urothelial cancer.

CDR3 sequence reads: CASSLVQISSTDTQYF. The CDR3 DNA follows: TGCGCCAGCAGCTTGGTTCAGATATCTAGCACAGATACGCAGTATTTT. The rearrangement links TRBV5-1 to TRBJ2-3; no definite D call. CDR1 and CDR2 from the germline V gene are SGHRS and YFSETQ. V lost 0 bases and J 0 bases, leaving 11 bases between the germline ends. There are 16 residues in the CDR3.